Listed here are 18 T cell receptor beta chains from one sample, sequenced in a study of identifying expanded T cells in peripheral blood. The data were produced by immunoSEQ multiplex PCR, yet TCRdb's version contains in-frame clones alone and is incomplete. In the table there are tens of thousands of clones, roughly 86% of which are singletons. Sequenced sample: blood. All receptors derive from a person between 18 and 70 years old in good health.

This clone was picked up one time. This chain connects TRBV10-3 to TRBJ1-1; D is unclear. Germline CDR1 reads ENHRY; CDR2 reads SYGVKD. The CDR3 totals 14 residues. Trimming left V 0 bases short and J 1 base short, with 6 bases between. The CDR3 coding sequence is TGTGCCATCAGTGAGTCGACGGCGAACACTGAAGCTTTCTTT. It encodes CAISESTANTEAFF.

This clone appeared a single time. This rearrangement joins TRBV19 to TRBJ1-1; 7 bases are a match to TRBD1. Trimming removed 1 base from V and 12 bases from J; junction bases left unmatched: 14. Germline CDR1 LNHDA, CDR2 SQIVND (reference sequence). The CDR3 extends over 15 amino acids. The CDR3: CASSIAGGGQVESFF. The CDR3 DNA sequence: TGTGCCAGTAGTATAGCTGGTGGAGGACAGGTCGAATCTTTCTTT.

The chain joins TRBV29-1 to TRBJ1-1; D unresolved. The CDR3 sequence is 11 residues long. The V gene's germline CDR1 is SQVTM and CDR2 ANQGSEA. V was pared by 6 bases and J by 0 bases, with 5 bases between. This chain's CDR3 is CSVQMNTEAFF. The CDR3 bases are TGCAGCGTACAGATGAACACTGAAGCTTTCTTT.

The chain couples TRBV30 to TRBJ1-1, with D perhaps matching TRBD1 (5 bases). This CDR3 is 15 amino acids long. Looked up from germline, CDR1 is GTSNPN and CDR2 is SVGIG (reference sequence). V dropped 1 base and J dropped 0 bases, with 12 bases sitting between them. The CDR3 is CAWSAGAGMNTEAFF. Here the CDR3 DNA reads TGTGCCTGGAGTGCTGGGGCGGGTATGAACACTGAAGCTTTCTTT.

Written as DNA, the CDR3 is TGTGCCAGCAGCCCCTCGACAGTGAATAGCAATCAGCCCCAGCATTTT. The encoded protein is CASSPSTVNSNQPQHF. The chain recombines TRBV7-8 with TRBJ1-5; the D gene is possibly TRBD1 (5 bases). The CDR3 extends over 16 amino acids. Trimming took off 5 bases at V and 0 bases at J, with 14 bases between the two ends. The germline gives CDR1 SGHVS, CDR2 FQNEAQ.

This clone has just a few counts. The chain employs TRBV30 and TRBJ1-2; no definite D call. This CDR3 is built from 10 residues. CDR1 and CDR2 (germline): GTSNPN, SVGIG (reference sequence). Trimming removed 4 bases from V and 3 bases from J, with 3 bases in between. CDR3 residues: CAWKDYGYTF. In DNA form, the CDR3 reads TGTGCCTGGAAGGACTATGGCTACACCTTC.

The chain is built from TRBV10-2 and TRBJ2-7; the match to TRBD2 covers 9 bases. CDR3 length: 15 amino acids. The V gene end was trimmed by 0 bases and the J gene end by 2 bases; junction bases not matched to a gene: 2. CDR1 is WSHSY and CDR2 is SAAADI in the germline V gene. The CDR3 DNA follows: TGCGCCAGCAGTGAGTCGGGCGGGGGGGCCTACGAGCAGTACTTC. Amino acid sequence: CASSESGGGAYEQYF.

The chain has TRBV5-1 and TRBJ1-6; 9 bases align to TRBD1. Germline CDR1 and CDR2: SGHRS and YFSETQ. The junction had 12 bases not matched to a gene; V was cut back by 4 bases and J by 7 bases. The CDR3 consists of 17 residues. The CDR3: CASSRSRDRDGNSPLHF. As DNA, the CDR3 is TGCGCCAGCAGCCGGTCCCGGGACAGGGACGGCAATTCACCCCTCCACTTT. The full variable domain, completed using reference TRBV5-1 and TRBJ1-6, is KAGVTQTPRYLIKTRGQQVTLSCSPISGHRSVSWYQQTPGQGLQFLFEYFSETQRNKGNFPGRFSGRQFSNSRSEMNVSTLELGDSALYLCASSRSRDRDGNSPLHFGNGTRLTVT.

The chain joins TRBV29-1 to TRBJ2-7; perhaps TRBD2 as D (7 bases). CDR1 and CDR2 from the germline V gene are SQVTM and ANQGSEA. CDR3 size: 15 residues. V was trimmed by 6 bases and J by 6 bases, leaving 24 bases between them. CDR3 DNA sequence: TGCAGCGTCCTACCGCGGACAGTCCGCGGGGGCGAGCAGTACTTC. Translated, it gives CSVLPRTVRGGEQYF.

This clone was observed once. The same CDR3 is also encoded by other DNA sequences in this sample. This chain links TRBV18 with TRBJ2-7; TRBD1 is a possible D gene (5 bases). The CDR3 is 13 residues long. Germline-derived CDR1 and CDR2 are KGHSH and LQKENI. V shed 2 bases and J shed 0 bases, with 5 bases lying between them. The CDR3 loop is CASSPGASYEQYF. Here the CDR3 DNA reads TGTGCCAGCTCACCAGGGGCCTCCTACGAGCAGTACTTC.

This rearrangement joins TRBV4-1 to TRBJ2-1; D remains ambiguous. Trimming cost V 1 base and J 3 bases, with 1 base left between them. The CDR3 spans 12 residues. Germline-derived CDR1 and CDR2 are MGHRA and YSYEKL. For the CDR3, the DNA is TGCGCCAGCAGCCAAGGCTACAATGAGCAGTTCTTC. As protein: CASSQGYNEQFF.

This chain joins TRBV14 and TRBJ1-2; maybe TRBD1 (6 bases). The CDR3 extends over 14 amino acids. Germline lookup yields CDR1 SGHDN and CDR2 FVKESK. Deletions cut 6 bases from V and 0 bases from J, with 11 bases between. The CDR3 region has the DNA TGTGCCAGCAGGGACAGTGGAACTAACTATGGCTACACCTTC. This encodes CASRDSGTNYGYTF.

This CDR3 is CASSQRDWWETQYF. The CDR3 coding sequence is TGCGCCAGCAGCCAACGGGACTGGTGGGAGACCCAGTACTTC. V is TRBV5-1 and J is TRBJ2-5, with a tentative D call TRBD2 (6 bases). The CDR3 runs to 14 residues. Germline CDR1 SGHRS, CDR2 YFSETQ. Trimming cost V 4 bases and J 5 bases, with 15 bases left between them. Based on the CDR3 plus reference TRBV5-1 and TRBJ2-5, the full variable domain is KAGVTQTPRYLIKTRGQQVTLSCSPISGHRSVSWYQQTPGQGLQFLFEYFSETQRNKGNFPGRFSGRQFSNSRSEMNVSTLELGDSALYLCASSQRDWWETQYFGPGTRLLVL.

The table lists this clone with a few counts. The rearrangement links TRBV27 to TRBJ2-3; D not certain. This CDR3 has 13 amino acids. Germline assignment: CDR1 MNHEY and CDR2 SMNVEV (reference sequence). V was cut by 5 bases and J by 5 bases, with 11 bases left in between. The CDR3 DNA sequence: TGTGCCAGCAGTCGGATAATGGGAGATACGCAGTATTTT. Residues: CASSRIMGDTQYF.

V gene TRBV2 combines with J gene TRBJ2-1; D is possibly TRBD2 (7 bases). This CDR3 is built from 15 residues. CDR1 and CDR2 from the germline V gene are SNHLY and FYNNEI. V was pared by 7 bases and J by 8 bases, with 21 bases between. CDR3 in DNA: TGTGCCAGCACCCCCAGGGGACTTGCGGGAGATGAGCAGTTCTTC. Protein product: CASTPRGLAGDEQFF.

The rearrangement joins TRBV14 to TRBJ1-1; D call uncertain. Looked up from germline, CDR1 is SGHDN and CDR2 is FVKESK. V was pared by 0 bases and J by 5 bases, with 13 bases between. The CDR3 spans 15 residues. The CDR3 DNA follows: TGTGCCAGCAGCCAAGAAGGGAGACTTAGGACTGAAGCTTTCTTT. Translated, it gives CASSQEGRLRTEAFF.

This chain joins TRBV5-1 and TRBJ1-1, with D perhaps TRBD1 (5 bases). The ends were cut back, 3 bases at V and 1 base at J, with 10 bases in the middle. The CDR3 is 14 residues long. The germline gives CDR1 SGHRS, CDR2 YFSETQ. The CDR3 loop reads CASSYQGTNTEAFF. The CDR3 nucleotides read TGCGCCAGCAGCTACCAGGGTACGAACACTGAAGCTTTCTTT.

The DNA of the CDR3 is TGTGCCAGCACAGACAGCTCCTACGAGCAGTACTTC. Translated: CASTDSSYEQYF. This sequence joins TRBV28 and TRBJ2-7; possibly TRBD1 for D (5 bases). The CDR3 extends over 12 amino acids. Germline values: CDR1 MDHEN, CDR2 SYDVKM. Trimming shortened V by 7 bases and J by 0 bases, and 7 bases separated the two germline ends.